This TCR beta chain was documented in a study of blood T cell repertoires in COVID-19. In germline, CDR1 is LNHNV, CDR2 YYDKDF (reference sequence). The CDR3 extends over 16 amino acids. Trimming removed 4 bases at V and 2 bases at J, with 16 bases between. The authors' processing: By means of reference gene primer amplification, nucleated cell counts were estimated. Repertoires were generated with immunoSEQ multiplex PCR, while TCRdb's copy carries only in-frame clones and drops some. V and J calls and clone size are given by that table; D and trimming were obtained from the DNA. This table holds roughly 360,000 clones, 70% to 85% found once.

The sequencing sample was made of peripheral blood. The chain uses TRBV15 and TRBJ2-3; possible D gene TRBD2, 6 bases. The sequence derives from a human donor with acute or convalescent COVID-19. The donor label of this sample is uncertain. This CDR3 reads CATSTGLRTTTDTQYF. The CDR3 DNA reads as TGTGCCACCAGCACCGGCCTGAGGACTACCACAGATACGCAGTATTTT.